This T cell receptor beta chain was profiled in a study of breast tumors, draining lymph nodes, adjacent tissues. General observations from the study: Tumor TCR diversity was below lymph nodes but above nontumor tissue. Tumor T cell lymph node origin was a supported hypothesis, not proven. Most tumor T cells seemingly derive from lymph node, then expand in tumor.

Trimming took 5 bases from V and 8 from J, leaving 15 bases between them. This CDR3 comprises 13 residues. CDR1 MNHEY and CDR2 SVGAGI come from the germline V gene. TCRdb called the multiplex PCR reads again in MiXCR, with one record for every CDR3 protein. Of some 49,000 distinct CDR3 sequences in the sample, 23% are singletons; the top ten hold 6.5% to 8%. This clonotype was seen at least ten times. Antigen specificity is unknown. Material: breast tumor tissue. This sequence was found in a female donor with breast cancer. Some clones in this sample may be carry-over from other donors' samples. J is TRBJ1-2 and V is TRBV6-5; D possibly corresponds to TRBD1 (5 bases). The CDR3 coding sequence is TGTGCCAGCAGTCCCGACTCGGGACGGGGCTACACCTTC. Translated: CASSPDSGRGYTF.